This passage covers 21 T cell receptor beta chains from one sample sequenced in a study of response to subunit inactivated influenza vaccine. TCRdb re-called the RT-PCR reads through MiXCR, storing one row per CDR3 protein. The table shows about 520,000 distinct CDR3 sequences, with roughly 7.9% occurring only once. Sample: PBMCs from blood, taken less than 30 months after vaccination. These receptors came from a man between 50 and 75 years old who received an inactivated influenza vaccine.

The V gene is TRBV20-1, the J gene TRBJ1-4, with TRBD1 identical over 8 bases. J lost 4 bases, V lost 5 bases, and 6 bases had no gene match. Germline loops: CDR1 DFQATT, CDR2 SNEGSKA (reference sequence). This CDR3 comprises 14 residues. The CDR3 sequence: CSAGRGQDNEKLFF. The CDR3 DNA is TGCAGTGCTGGCCGGGGACAGGATAATGAAAAACTGTTTTTT.

This clonotype was picked up many times. The chain couples TRBV5-1 to TRBJ2-6, with TRBD1 identical over 8 bases. The CDR3 consists of 19 residues. V gave up 1 base and J gave up 0 bases; unmatched junction bases: 9. The germline CDR1 and CDR2 sequences are SGHRS and YFSETQ. CDR3 region: CASSLRQGPLSSGANVLTF. In DNA form, the CDR3 reads TGCGCCAGCAGCTTGAGACAGGGGCCTTTGAGCTCTGGGGCCAACGTCCTGACTTTC.

The chain couples TRBV5-1 to TRBJ2-2; D call uncertain. This CDR3 is built from 13 residues. The germline V gene encodes CDR1 SGHRS and CDR2 YFSETQ. The V end was cut by 2 bases, the J end by 6 bases, with 8 bases between. CDR3 loop: CASSLLPPGELFF. For the CDR3, the DNA is TGCGCCAGCAGCTTATTGCCACCCGGGGAGCTGTTTTTT.

This clonotype was observed a few times. At one end the junction does not follow the germline gene, possibly because of a read error. The chain links TRBV12-3 or TRBV12-4 to TRBJ1-2; D not certain. CDR3 length equals 14 residues. This CDR3 reads CASSFSTDNSGYTF. The CDR3 DNA is TGTGCCAGCAGTTTTAGTACCGACAACTCTGGCTACACCTTC.

This clonotype occurred a few times. The genes are TRBV10-2 and TRBJ2-1; D gene unclear. From germline, CDR1 is WSHSY and CDR2 SAAADI. Trimming cost V 3 bases and J 0 bases, with 9 bases left between them. The CDR3 consists of 15 residues. CDR3 coding DNA: TGCGCCAGCAGTGATTTGGTTAGCTCCTACAATGAGCAGTTCTTC. This translates into CASSDLVSSYNEQFF.

The V gene is TRBV12-3 or TRBV12-4, the J gene TRBJ1-5; 11 nucleotides match TRBD1. The CDR3 runs to 15 residues. Trimming took 5 bases from V and 6 from J; bases not matched to a gene: 6. In DNA form, the CDR3 reads TGTGCCAGCAGTCACGGGACAGGGGGGGTTCAGCCCCAGCATTTT. Translated, it gives CASSHGTGGVQPQHF.

This clonotype was counted ten times or more. As DNA, the CDR3 is TGTGCCAGCAACCCAGACAGAGCAAACACCGGGGAGCTGTTTTTT. Translating it yields CASNPDRANTGELFF. V usage is TRBV7-2 and J usage is TRBJ2-2, with D perhaps matching TRBD1 (5 bases). Between the trimmed V and J ends, which lost 7 bases and 2 bases, there was a span of 14 bases. This CDR3 has 15 amino acids. Germline V gene lookup returns CDR1 SGHTA and CDR2 FQGNSA. The full variable domain, its missing parts supplied by reference TRBV7-2 and TRBJ2-2, is GAGVSQSPSNKVTEKGKDVELRCDPISGHTALYWYRQSLGQGLEFLIYFQGNSAPDKSGLPSDRFSAERTGGSVSTLTIQRTQQEDSAVYLCASNPDRANTGELFFGEGSRLTVL.

This clonotype turned up a few times. A much more abundant neighbour one base away suggests this may be a read error. This chain connects TRBV5-6 to TRBJ1-4; D is uncertain. CDR1 is SGHDT and CDR2 is YYEEEE in the germline V gene. This CDR3 comprises 15 residues. Trimming took off 4 bases at V and 7 bases at J, with 17 bases between the two ends. The CDR3 is CASSPGLLRGEKLFF. The CDR3 DNA reads TGTGCCAGCAGCCCGGGCCTCCTTCGGGGTGAAAAACTGTTTTTT.

The J gene is TRBJ2-7, the V gene TRBV5-6; 7 nucleotides agree with TRBD2. The CDR3 length is 16 residues. The ends lost 6 bases at V and 6 bases at J; junction bases unmatched: 18. Germline assignment: CDR1 SGHDT and CDR2 YYEEEE. The CDR3 loop reads CASTGRWEGYISEQYF. The DNA for the CDR3 is TGTGCCAGCACCGGACGGTGGGAGGGTTACATTAGCGAGCAGTACTTC.

The chain recombines TRBV12-3 or TRBV12-4 with TRBJ1-1, with 9 bases identical to TRBD1. Trimming removed 2 bases from V and 2 bases from J; junction bases left unmatched: 9. The CDR3 is 17 amino acids. The CDR3 DNA reads TGTGCCAGCAGTTTATCTTTTACAGGGGGCTTTAACACTGAAGCTTTCTTT. It translates to CASSLSFTGGFNTEAFF.

In this sample, this clonotype turned up a few times. The chain combines TRBV11-1 with TRBJ2-1; TRBD2 agrees at 14 bases. CDR3 size: 18 residues. The V gene's germline CDR1 is SGHAT and CDR2 FQDESV (reference sequence). J lost 8 bases, V lost 1 base, and 10 bases had no gene match. The CDR3 nucleotides are TGTGCCAGCAGCTTAGAGGCCCAGGGACTAGCGGGAGTATATGAGCAGTTCTTC. Protein: CASSLEAQGLAGVYEQFF.

This clonotype has a count of ten or more. This chain joins TRBV12-3 or TRBV12-4 and TRBJ1-5; TRBD1 matches at 7 bases. The CDR3 spans 14 residues. The V gene end was trimmed by 4 bases and the J gene end by 2 bases; junction bases not matched to a gene: 2. The CDR3 DNA reads TGTGCCAGCAGTTCCGGACAGGGCAATCAGCCCCAGCATTTT. It encodes CASSSGQGNQPQHF.

This clonotype has a count of ten or more. The J gene is TRBJ1-2, the V gene TRBV10-1, with D possibly matching TRBD1 (5 bases). The CDR3 loop spans 14 amino acids. Germline V gene data show CDR1 as WNHNN and CDR2 as SYGVQD (reference sequence). V gave up 5 bases and J gave up 5 bases, with 15 bases separating them. In DNA, the CDR3 is TGCGCCAGCAGTCCCGGGACCCCCGGGTATGGCTACACCTTC. Amino acid sequence: CASSPGTPGYGYTF.

This clonotype was seen a handful of times. The chain combines TRBV20-1 with TRBJ2-7; D ambiguous. Germline loops: CDR1 DFQATT, CDR2 SNEGSKA (reference sequence). The CDR3 covers 14 residues. Trimming left V 5 bases short and J 0 bases short, with 14 bases between. CDR3 residues: CSAAPVTSSYEQYF. In DNA, the CDR3 is TGCAGTGCTGCCCCAGTGACCAGCTCCTACGAGCAGTACTTC.

The chain combines TRBV15 with TRBJ2-2; D call uncertain. Germline V gene lookup returns CDR1 LNHNV and CDR2 YYDKDF (reference sequence). Trimming left V 1 base short and J 2 bases short, with 5 bases between. This CDR3 has 14 amino acids. The DNA of the CDR3 is TGTGCCACCAGCAGAGGTCCAAACACCGGGGAGCTGTTTTTT. This sequence encodes CATSRGPNTGELFF.

On this clonotype: No conserved phenylalanine or tryptophan ends this CDR3, so it is likely a read error. This chain joins TRBV29-1 and TRBJ2-5, with D perhaps matching TRBD2 (6 bases). Germline CDR1 reads SQVTM; CDR2 reads ANQGSEA. V was pared by 5 bases and J by 5 bases, with 15 bases between. The CDR3 sequence is 13 residues long. The DNA for the CDR3 is TGCAGCGTTAGCTCGCGGGAAGTTGAGACCCAGTACCTC. Protein product: CSVSSREVETQYL.

In its sample, this clonotype was seen many times. The chain has TRBV20-1 and TRBJ2-2, with 12 positions matching TRBD2. The CDR3 is 15 residues long. Looked up from germline, CDR1 is DFQATT and CDR2 is SNEGSKA (reference sequence). With V trimmed by 6 bases and J by 7 bases, 9 bases remained unmatched. The CDR3 reads CSAVQLAGGGGELFF. The DNA of the CDR3 is TGCAGTGCCGTCCAACTAGCGGGAGGCGGCGGGGAGCTGTTTTTT.

In this sample, this clonotype turned up many times. The chain links TRBV11-2 to TRBJ2-2; 9 nucleotides line up with TRBD1. With V trimmed by 5 bases and J by 6 bases, 4 bases remained unmatched. This CDR3 region has 14 residues. CDR1 and CDR2 (germline): SGHAT, FQNNGV. CDR3 residues: CASSPQGAPGELFF. Written as DNA, the CDR3 is TGTGCCAGCAGCCCACAGGGGGCGCCCGGGGAGCTGTTTTTT.

This clonotype was counted only a few times. The rearrangement links TRBV20-1 to TRBJ2-7; the match to TRBD1 covers 7 bases. The V segment lost 1 base and the J segment 3 bases; nucleotides outside the gene matches: 6. The CDR3 length is 14 residues. The germline V gene encodes CDR1 DFQATT and CDR2 SNEGSKA (reference sequence). The CDR3 DNA reads TGCAGTGCTAGAGTAACAGGGGATTTCTACGAGCAGTACTTC. It specifies CSARVTGDFYEQYF.

The chain recombines TRBV14 with TRBJ2-5, with TRBD2 matching over 7 bases. The CDR3 loop spans 15 amino acids. Trimming cost V 5 bases and J 0 bases; bases outside gene matches: 6. Germline V gene sequence: CDR1 SGHDN, CDR2 FVKESK. CDR3 amino acids: CASSEGTTYQETQYF. CDR3 sequence (DNA): TGTGCCAGCAGCGAAGGGACTACCTACCAAGAGACCCAGTACTTC.

This clonotype was picked up many times. This sequence joins TRBV6-4 and TRBJ1-5; D unresolved. Deletions cut 5 bases from V and 0 bases from J, with 29 bases between. This CDR3 comprises 21 residues. Looked up from germline, CDR1 is MRHNA and CDR2 is SNTAGT. The CDR3 sequence: CASSPRPAFGTTVGSNQPQHF. For the CDR3, the DNA is TGTGCCAGCAGTCCCCGCCCGGCTTTCGGTACGACCGTGGGTAGCAATCAGCCCCAGCATTTT.